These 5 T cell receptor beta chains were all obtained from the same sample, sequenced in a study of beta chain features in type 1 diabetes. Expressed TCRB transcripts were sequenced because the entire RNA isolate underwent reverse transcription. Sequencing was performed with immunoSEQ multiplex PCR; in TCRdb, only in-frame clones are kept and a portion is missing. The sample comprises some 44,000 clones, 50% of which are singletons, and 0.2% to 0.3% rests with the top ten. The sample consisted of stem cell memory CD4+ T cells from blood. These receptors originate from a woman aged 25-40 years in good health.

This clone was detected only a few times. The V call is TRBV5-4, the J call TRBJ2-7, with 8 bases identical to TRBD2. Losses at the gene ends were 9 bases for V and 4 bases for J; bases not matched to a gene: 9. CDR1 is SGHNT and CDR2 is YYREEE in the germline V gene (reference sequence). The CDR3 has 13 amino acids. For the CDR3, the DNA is TGTGCCATCTCAGCGGGGGATAAATACGAGCAGTACTTC. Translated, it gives CAISAGDKYEQYF.

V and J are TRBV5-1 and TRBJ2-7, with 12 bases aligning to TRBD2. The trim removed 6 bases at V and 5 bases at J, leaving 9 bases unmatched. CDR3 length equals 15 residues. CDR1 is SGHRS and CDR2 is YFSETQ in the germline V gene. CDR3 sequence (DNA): TGCGCCAGCAAAGCTCTAGCGGGAGGGCCCGACGAGCAGTACTTC. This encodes CASKALAGGPDEQYF.

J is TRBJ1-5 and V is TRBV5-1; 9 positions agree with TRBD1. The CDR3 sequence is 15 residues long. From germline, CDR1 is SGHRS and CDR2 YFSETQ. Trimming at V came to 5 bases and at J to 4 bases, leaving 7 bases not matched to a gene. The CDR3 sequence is CASRTGTGKNQPQHF. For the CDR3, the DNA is TGCGCCAGCAGAACCGGGACAGGGAAGAATCAGCCCCAGCATTTT. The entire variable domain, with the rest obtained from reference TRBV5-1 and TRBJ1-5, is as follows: KAGVTQTPRYLIKTRGQQVTLSCSPISGHRSVSWYQQTPGQGLQFLFEYFSETQRNKGNFPGRFSGRQFSNSRSEMNVSTLELGDSALYLCASRTGTGKNQPQHFGDGTRLSIL.

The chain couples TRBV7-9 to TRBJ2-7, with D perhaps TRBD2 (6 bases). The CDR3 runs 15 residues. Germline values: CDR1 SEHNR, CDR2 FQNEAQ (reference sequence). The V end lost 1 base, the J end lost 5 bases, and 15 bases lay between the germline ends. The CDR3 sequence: CASSLGEGGSNEQYF. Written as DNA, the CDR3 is TGTGCCAGCAGCTTAGGCGAGGGAGGAAGCAACGAGCAGTACTTC.

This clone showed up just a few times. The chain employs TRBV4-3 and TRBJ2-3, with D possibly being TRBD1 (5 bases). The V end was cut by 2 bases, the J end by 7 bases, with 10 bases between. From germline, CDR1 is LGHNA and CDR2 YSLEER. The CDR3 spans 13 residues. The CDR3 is CASSQRGTNTQYF. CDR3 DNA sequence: TGCGCCAGCAGCCAAAGGGGTACAAATACGCAGTATTTT.